Included here is one T cell receptor beta chain sequence, with context. In this sample, this clonotype turned up a few times. Its antigen is currently not known. Base qualities are missing; no much larger clone stands one base away. These data belong to a study of T cell repertoires in cytomegalovirus infection (dated by TCRdb to the late 2010s). General notes on the study: Recently identified HLA-C-restricted CMV epitopes, whose presentation resists viral immunomodulation, were targeted by peptide stimulations together with well-studied HLA-B-restricted epitopes. Because public TCR beta signatures pointed to carriage of CMV infection together with the matching HLA type, the HLA type of each donor mattered for the analysis. The paper's findings and limits, for the study overall: In both this cohort and an independent roughly 350-donor cohort, the cumulative frequency of public TCR beta family members distinguished carriers of CMV infection plus the relevant HLA type. In the ex vivo response, HLA-C-restricted CMV-specific TCR beta clonotypes were dominant, and in two of eight donors the single most frequent clonotype came from this HLA-C-restricted group.

Instrument used: Illumina HiSeq 1500. TCRdb passed the public sequencing reads through fastp at Q25 and MiXCR, retaining productive beta sequences. Merged by CDR3 protein, the rows form single entries marked with the most common genes and DNA. The sample has about 310,000 distinct CDR3 sequences on record, 25% of them singletons. The top ten hold roughly 15% of the sample. The treatment or condition label on this specimen signifies: in vitro stimulation with specific CMV peptide epitopes to enrich CMV-specific T cells. V drops 3 bases and J drops 0 bases, leaving 18 bases in between. From the cysteine through the phenylalanine, the CDR3 covers 18 amino acids. The DNA shown is the 54-base CDR3, in frame from base 1. Sequences LNHDA (CDR1) and SQIVND (CDR2) are obtained from the germline V gene (reference sequence).

This receptor was identified in a human donor in good health (CMV status not recorded). Some clones in this sample may be carry-over from other donors' samples. Sequenced here: cultured PBMCs, sampled from culture after CMV antigen stimulation. The chain is encoded by TRBV19 joined to TRBJ1-5, with TRBD1 as a weak D call on 5 bases. Here is the DNA: TGTGCCAGTAGTATTTCGGGGGTGCGTAAGTATAGCAATCAGCCCCAGCATTTT. This translates into CASSISGVRKYSNQPQHF.